The clone carrying this T cell receptor beta chain was detected a few times. Antigen specificity is unknown. These data belong to a study of cytomegalovirus exposure and HLA in healthy donors. Turning to the study itself: It was reported in a later analysis that the 120 validation repertoires used the same platform as the roughly 700 first-cohort repertoires.

Clones were read by immunoSEQ multiplex PCR, and TCRdb kept only the in-frame ones, dropping some. The data show fewer than 95,000 clones, roughly 83% seen once. Germline V gene sequence: CDR1 SGHTA, CDR2 FQGNSA. The V segment lost 3 bases and the J segment 7 bases; nucleotides outside the gene matches: 2. This CDR3 has 12 amino acids. Regarding the study as a whole: Rarity held for most TCR sequences, but there were some public TCRs that occurred in many donors. Through in vitro validation, three CMV-associated chains were shown to be specific for CMV antigens. Researchers catalogued around 150 TCR beta chains as cytomegalovirus-associated.

The receptor was derived from a woman in her late teens or twenties in good health and CMV-seropositive. The genes are TRBV7-2 and TRBJ1-2; 7 bases line up with TRBD1. Sequences were obtained from PBMCs. This CDR3 is CASSLGQPGYTF. CDR3 nucleotide sequence: TGTGCCAGCAGCTTGGGACAGCCTGGCTACACCTTC.